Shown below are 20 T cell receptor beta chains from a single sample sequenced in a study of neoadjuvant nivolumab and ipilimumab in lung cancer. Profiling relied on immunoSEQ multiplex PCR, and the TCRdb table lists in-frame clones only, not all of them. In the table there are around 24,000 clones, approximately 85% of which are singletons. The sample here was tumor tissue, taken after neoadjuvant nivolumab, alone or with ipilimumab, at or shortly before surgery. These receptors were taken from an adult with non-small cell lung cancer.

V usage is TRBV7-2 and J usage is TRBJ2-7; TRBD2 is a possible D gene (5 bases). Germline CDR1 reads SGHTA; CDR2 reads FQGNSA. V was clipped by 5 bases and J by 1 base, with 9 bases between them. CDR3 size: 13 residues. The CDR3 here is CASSPGVSYEQYF. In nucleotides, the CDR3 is TGTGCCAGCAGCCCCGGGGTATCCTACGAGCAGTACTTC.

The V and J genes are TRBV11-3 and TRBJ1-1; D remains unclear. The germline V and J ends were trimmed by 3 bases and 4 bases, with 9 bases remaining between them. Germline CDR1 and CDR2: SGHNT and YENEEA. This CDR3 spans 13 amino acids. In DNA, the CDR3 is TGTGCCAGCAGCTTTACTAAGGGCACTGAAGCTTTCTTT. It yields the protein CASSFTKGTEAFF.

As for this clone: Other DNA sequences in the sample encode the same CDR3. The CDR3 here is CASSQGSSGSYEQYF. CDR3 nucleotide sequence: TGTGCCAGCAGCCAAGGGAGTAGCGGATCCTACGAGCAGTACTTC. This chain uses TRBV4-2 with TRBJ2-7; TRBD2 is a possible D gene (6 bases). The V end lost 1 base, the J end lost 1 base, and 11 bases lay between the germline ends. The CDR3 contains 15 residues. Germline V gives CDR1 LGHNA, CDR2 YNFKEQ.

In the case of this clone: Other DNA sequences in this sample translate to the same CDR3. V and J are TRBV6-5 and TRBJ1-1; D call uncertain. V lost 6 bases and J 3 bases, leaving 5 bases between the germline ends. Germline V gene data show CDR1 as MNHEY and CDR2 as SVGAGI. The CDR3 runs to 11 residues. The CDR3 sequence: CASSKHTEAFF. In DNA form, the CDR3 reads TGTGCCAGCAGCAAGCACACTGAAGCTTTCTTT.

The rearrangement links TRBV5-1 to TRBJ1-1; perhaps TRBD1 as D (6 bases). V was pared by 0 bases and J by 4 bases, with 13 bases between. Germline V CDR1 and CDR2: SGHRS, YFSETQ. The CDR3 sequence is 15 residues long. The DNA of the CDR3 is TGCGCCAGCAGCTTGGGGGTCGTAGGGGGCACTGAAGCTTTCTTT. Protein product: CASSLGVVGGTEAFF.

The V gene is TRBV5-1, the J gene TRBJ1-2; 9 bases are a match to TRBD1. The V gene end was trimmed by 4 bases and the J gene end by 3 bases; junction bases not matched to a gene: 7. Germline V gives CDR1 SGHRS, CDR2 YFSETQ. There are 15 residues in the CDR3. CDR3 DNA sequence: TGCGCCAGCAGCACACACAGGGGGCTAGACTATGGCTACACCTTC. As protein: CASSTHRGLDYGYTF.

The CDR3 DNA is TGTGCCAGCAGCTTAGAGGGGGGTTTTAATGAAAAACTGTTTTTT. Translation gives CASSLEGGFNEKLFF. The chain employs TRBV7-6 and TRBJ1-4; D perhaps matches TRBD1 (6 bases). Trimming left V 1 base short and J 4 bases short, with 10 bases between. This CDR3 is built from 15 residues. Germline V gene sequence: CDR1 SGHVS, CDR2 FNYEAQ.

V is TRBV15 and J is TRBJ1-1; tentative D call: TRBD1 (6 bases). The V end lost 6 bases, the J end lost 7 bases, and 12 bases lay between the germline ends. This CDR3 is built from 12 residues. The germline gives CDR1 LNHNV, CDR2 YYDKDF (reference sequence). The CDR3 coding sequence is TGTGCCACCAGTGCGGACAGCAGTGAAGCTTTCTTT. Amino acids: CATSADSSEAFF.

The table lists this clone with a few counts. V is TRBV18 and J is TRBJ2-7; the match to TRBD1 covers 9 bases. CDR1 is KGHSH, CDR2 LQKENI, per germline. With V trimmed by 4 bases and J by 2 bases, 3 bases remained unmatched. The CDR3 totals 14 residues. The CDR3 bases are TGTGCCAGCTCACGGGACAGGGTCACCTACGAGCAGTACTTC. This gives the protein CASSRDRVTYEQYF.

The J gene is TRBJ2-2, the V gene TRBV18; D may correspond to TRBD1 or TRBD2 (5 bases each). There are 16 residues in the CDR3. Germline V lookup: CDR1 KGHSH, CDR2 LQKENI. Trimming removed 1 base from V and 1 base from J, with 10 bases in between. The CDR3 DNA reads TGTGCCAGCTCACCACAGGGACGGGAGAACACCGGGGAGCTGTTTTTT. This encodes CASSPQGRENTGELFF.

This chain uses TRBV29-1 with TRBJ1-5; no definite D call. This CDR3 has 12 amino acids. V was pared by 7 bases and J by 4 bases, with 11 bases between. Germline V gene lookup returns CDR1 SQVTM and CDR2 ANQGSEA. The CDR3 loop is CSALDGNQPQHF. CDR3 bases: TGCAGCGCTCTGGACGGGAATCAGCCCCAGCATTTT.

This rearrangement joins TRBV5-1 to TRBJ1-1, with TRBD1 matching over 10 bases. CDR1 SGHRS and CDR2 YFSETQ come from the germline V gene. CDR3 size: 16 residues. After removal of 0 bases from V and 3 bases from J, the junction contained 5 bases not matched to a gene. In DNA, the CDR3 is TGCGCCAGCAGCTTGGACGGACAGGGGGACTACACTGAAGCTTTCTTT. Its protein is CASSLDGQGDYTEAFF.

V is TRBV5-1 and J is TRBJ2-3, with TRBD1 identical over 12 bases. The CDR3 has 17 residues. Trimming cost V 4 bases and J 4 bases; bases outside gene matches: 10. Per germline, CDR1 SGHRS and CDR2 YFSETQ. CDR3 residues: CASSLSYGTGGPDTQYF. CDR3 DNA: TGCGCCAGCAGCCTGTCCTACGGGACAGGGGGCCCAGATACGCAGTATTTT. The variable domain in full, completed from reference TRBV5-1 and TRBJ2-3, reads KAGVTQTPRYLIKTRGQQVTLSCSPISGHRSVSWYQQTPGQGLQFLFEYFSETQRNKGNFPGRFSGRQFSNSRSEMNVSTLELGDSALYLCASSLSYGTGGPDTQYFGPGTRLTVL.

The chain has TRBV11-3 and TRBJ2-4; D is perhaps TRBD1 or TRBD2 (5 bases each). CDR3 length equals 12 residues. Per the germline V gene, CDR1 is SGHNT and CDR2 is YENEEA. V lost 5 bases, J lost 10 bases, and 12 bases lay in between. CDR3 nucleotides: TGTGCCAGCAGCCAAGGGACCAGTATTCAGTACTTC. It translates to CASSQGTSIQYF.

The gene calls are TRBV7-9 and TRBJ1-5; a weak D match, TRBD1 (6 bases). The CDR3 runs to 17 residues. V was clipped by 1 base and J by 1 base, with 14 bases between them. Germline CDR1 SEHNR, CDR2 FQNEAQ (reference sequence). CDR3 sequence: CASSLGTGGQSNQPQHF. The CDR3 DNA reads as TGTGCCAGCAGCTTAGGGACGGGGGGCCAGAGCAATCAGCCCCAGCATTTT.

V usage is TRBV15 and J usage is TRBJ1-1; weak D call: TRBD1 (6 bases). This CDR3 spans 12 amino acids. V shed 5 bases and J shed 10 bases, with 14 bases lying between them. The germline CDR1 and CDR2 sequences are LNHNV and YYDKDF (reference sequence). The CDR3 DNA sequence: TGTGCCACCAGCCGTCAGGGGATAGGAGCTTTCTTT. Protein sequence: CATSRQGIGAFF.

The CDR3: CASSLSQGWEQFF. The CDR3 DNA reads as TGTGCCAGCAGCTTATCACAGGGTTGGGAGCAGTTCTTC. The chain has TRBV7-6 and TRBJ2-1; tentative D call: TRBD1 (6 bases). The CDR3 covers 13 residues. Germline CDR1 and CDR2: SGHVS and FNYEAQ. Trimming removed 2 bases at V and 10 bases at J, with 12 bases between.

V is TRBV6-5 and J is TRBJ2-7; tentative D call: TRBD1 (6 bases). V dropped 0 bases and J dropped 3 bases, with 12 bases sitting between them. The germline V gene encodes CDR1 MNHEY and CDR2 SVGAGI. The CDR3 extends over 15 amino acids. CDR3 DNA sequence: TGTGCCAGCAGTTACTCAGCGACAGGAGACTACGAGCAGTACTTC. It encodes CASSYSATGDYEQYF.

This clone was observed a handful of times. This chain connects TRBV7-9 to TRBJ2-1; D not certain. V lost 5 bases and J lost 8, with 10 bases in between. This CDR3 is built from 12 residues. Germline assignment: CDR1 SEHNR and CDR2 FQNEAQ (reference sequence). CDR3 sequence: CASSPTVHEQFF. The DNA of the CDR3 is TGTGCCAGCAGCCCCACAGTACATGAGCAGTTCTTC.

Written as DNA, the CDR3 is TGCGCCAGCAATGTCGATGGGGGGACGGATACGCAGTATTTT. It codes for CASNVDGGTDTQYF. The gene calls are TRBV5-1 and TRBJ2-3; a weak D match, TRBD2 (6 bases). V was trimmed by 6 bases and J by 6 bases, leaving 17 bases between them. The CDR3 has 14 residues. CDR1 is SGHRS and CDR2 is YFSETQ in the germline V gene.